This T cell receptor beta chain was sequenced during a study of shared clonotypes between healthy human individuals. The assay was immunoSEQ multiplex PCR, and TCRdb's table has in-frame clones only and misses some. The sample holds about 2,100,000 clones; approximately 94% are singletons and the top ten take under 2%. CD45RO negativity and positive selection for CCR7 defined naive CD8 cells, a population that excluded terminally differentiated effector memory CD45RA+ cells. Every contributor of samples was a Caucasian grown-up residing in Nashville, Tennessee. The CDR3 has 14 residues. The V end was cut by 4 bases, the J end by 0 bases, with 5 bases between. Germline assignment: CDR1 SGHRS and CDR2 YFSETQ.

The clonotype originates from a young man in good health. Some clones in this sample may be carry-over from other donors' samples. The chain employs TRBV5-1 and TRBJ2-6; D is uncertain. Sample: naive CD8+ T cells from PBMCs. Written as DNA, the CDR3 is TGCGCCAGCAGCGGCGACTCTGGGGCCAACGTCCTGACTTTC. Translation gives CASSGDSGANVLTF.